Sequencing of this T cell receptor (beta chain) was carried out in a study of T-cell reconstitution after alpha-beta-depleted transplantation in children (dated by TCRdb to 2015 to 2016). In terms of the full investigation: Using TCR repertoire profiling, the study followed T-cell immune reconstitution in a quantitative way in children after TCRalphabeta/CD19-depleted allogeneic hematopoietic cell transplantation.

The label giving this sample's treatment or condition can be read as: allogeneic hematopoietic cell transplantation with graft depleted of TCRalphabeta T cells and CD19 B cells. Transplant recipients were children who received TCRalphabeta/CD19-depleted allogeneic hematopoietic cell grafts. Library preparation employed PCR. This sample was sequenced with an Illumina HiSeq 2500. TCR library preparation used molecular barcoding, with unique molecular identifiers applied to normalize quantification of the TCRbeta repertoire. In-frame beta chains were kept once TCRdb had trimmed the public reads at Q25 with fastp and called clones with MiXCR. All rows with the same CDR3 protein become a single entry with the most common DNA and genes. Present in this sample are 500,000 or so distinct CDR3 sequences, about 10% of which were seen just once. The ten biggest clones cover 12% to 15% of the sample. Note on this clonotype: Its antigen remains unidentified. No per-base quality is available; no much larger clone lies one base away.

Findings and caveats that apply to the study as a whole: The frequencies of hyperexpanded clones fell over the following months, and after one year, T-cell counts and TCRbeta diversity were mostly attributed to newly produced T cells. The apparently early recovery of alphabetaT-cell counts about two months after transplant reportedly depended on only several hundred rapidly expanded clones that came from non-depleted graft cells. In some patients, the high TCRbeta diversity seen at day 60 was put down to recipient T cells and intrathymic progenitors that had survived conditioning.

The CDR3 covers 13 residues, taking in both the cysteine and the phenylalanine. The DNA shown is the 39-base CDR3, in frame from base 1. V gives up 8 bases and J gives up 8 bases, and the segment between their germline ends measures 18 bases. According to the germline V gene (reference sequence), CDR1 reads LNHDA and CDR2 reads SQIVND. Sequencing was performed on PBMCs, mostly from graft donor cells, taken 180 days after TCRalphabeta/CD19-depleted stem cell transplant. The chain is encoded by TRBV19 joined to TRBJ1-2; the D region possibly corresponds to TRBD1 (5 bases align). The clonotype originates from a female patient between 2 and 15 years old who had a stem cell transplant for aplastic anemia, so the T cells may come from the graft donor. The bases read TGTGCCAGTTTTCGAGTAGGGGTATTCGGCTACACCTTC. It translates as CASFRVGVFGYTF.